The entry below gives a single T cell receptor beta chain sequence along with its context. Its antigen is currently unknown. The data were obtained in a study of CD8 T cells in Susac syndrome. General observations from the study: TCR sequencing and HLA analysis covered a relatively small number of individuals.

It was with random hexamers that about 0.45 to 1 ug RNA was reverse transcribed. In TCRdb, the immunoSEQ multiplex PCR reads were re-called with MiXCR into one record per CDR3 protein. This sample carries approximately 280,000 distinct CDR3 sequences, around 83% of them seen once, and the ten largest clones take over 0.1%. The sequenced target, TCR beta, came from blood CD8+ and CD4+ T cells. This CDR3 contains 13 residues. The V end was cut by 4 bases, the J end by 3 bases, with 10 bases between. CDR1 and CDR2 from the germline V gene are ENHRY and SYGVKD. Input material: CD8+ T cells from PBMCs. The V and J genes are TRBV10-3 and TRBJ2-7; D remains unclear. This receptor was identified in a human donor with multiple sclerosis. CDR3 nucleotide sequence: TGTGCCATCAGTGGGGCAGGCTACTACGAGCAGTACTTC. Translation gives CAISGAGYYEQYF.